This T cell receptor (beta chain) was captured by sequencing in a study of identical twins. This clonotype was counted only a few times. Trimming cost V 4 bases and J 5 bases, with 11 bases left between them. CDR1 SGDLS and CDR2 YYNGEE come from the germline V gene. The CDR3 is made up of 13 amino acids. TCRdb re-called the 5' RACE reads with MiXCR, one entry per CDR3 protein. Among approximately 240,000 distinct CDR3 sequences listed, over 12% were seen once. Sample: memory (CD45RO+) T cells sorted from blood. The TCR comes from a woman younger than 30 in good health. The rearrangement links TRBV9 to TRBJ2-3; D perhaps matches TRBD2 (6 bases). The CDR3 DNA sequence: TGTGCCAGCAGCACCCAGGGAGGAGATACGCAGTATTTT. Its translation is CASSTQGGDTQYF. Full variable domain (outside the CDR3, taken from reference TRBV9 and TRBJ2-3): DSGVTQTPKHLITATGQRVTLRCSPRSGDLSVYWYQQSLDQGLQFLIQYYNGEERAKGNILERFSAQQFPDLHSELNLSSLELGDSALYFCASSTQGGDTQYFGPGTRLTVL.